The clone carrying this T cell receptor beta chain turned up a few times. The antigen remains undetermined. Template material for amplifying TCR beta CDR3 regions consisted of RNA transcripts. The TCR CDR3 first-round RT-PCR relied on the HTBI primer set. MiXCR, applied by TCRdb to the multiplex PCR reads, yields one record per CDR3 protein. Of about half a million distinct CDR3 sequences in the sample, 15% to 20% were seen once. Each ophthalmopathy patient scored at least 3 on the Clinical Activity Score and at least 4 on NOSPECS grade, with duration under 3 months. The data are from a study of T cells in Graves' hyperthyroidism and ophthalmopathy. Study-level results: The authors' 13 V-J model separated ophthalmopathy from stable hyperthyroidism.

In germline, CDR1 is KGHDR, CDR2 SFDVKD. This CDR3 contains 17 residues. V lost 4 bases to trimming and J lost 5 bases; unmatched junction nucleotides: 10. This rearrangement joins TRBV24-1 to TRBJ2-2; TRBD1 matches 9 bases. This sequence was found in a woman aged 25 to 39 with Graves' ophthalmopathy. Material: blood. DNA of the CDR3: TGTGCCACCAGTGACTCAGAGGGACAGGGATGGACCGGGGAGCTGTTTTTT. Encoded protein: CATSDSEGQGWTGELFF.